This T cell receptor (beta chain) was recorded in a study of persistence of HIV-infected CD4 T cells. As for this clone: Its antigen is not known.

Germline assignment: CDR1 WSHSY and CDR2 SAAADI. Trimming removed 7 bases at V and 2 bases at J, with 11 bases between. This CDR3 has 13 residues. Sequencing used immunoSEQ version 4 in survey mode. The method was immunoSEQ multiplex PCR; TCRdb's version includes in-frame clones alone and lacks a portion of them. The data hold over 30,000 clones, with around 83% observed a single time. The stimulus was an HIV-1 Gag 15-mer peptide pool, 0.8 to 1 ug/peptide/mL. CD40L/CD69 double-negative CD45RO-high memory CD4+ T cells were collected. This chain connects TRBV10-2 to TRBJ1-1; no reliable D call. This material consisted of cultured CD4+ T cells from PBMCs, taken from a patient who received antiretroviral therapy. The receptor's source is an adult with HIV. The donor label of this sample is uncertain. The CDR3 coding sequence is TGCGCCAGCAAAGACCTCACCAACACTGAAGCTTTCTTT. It encodes CASKDLTNTEAFF.